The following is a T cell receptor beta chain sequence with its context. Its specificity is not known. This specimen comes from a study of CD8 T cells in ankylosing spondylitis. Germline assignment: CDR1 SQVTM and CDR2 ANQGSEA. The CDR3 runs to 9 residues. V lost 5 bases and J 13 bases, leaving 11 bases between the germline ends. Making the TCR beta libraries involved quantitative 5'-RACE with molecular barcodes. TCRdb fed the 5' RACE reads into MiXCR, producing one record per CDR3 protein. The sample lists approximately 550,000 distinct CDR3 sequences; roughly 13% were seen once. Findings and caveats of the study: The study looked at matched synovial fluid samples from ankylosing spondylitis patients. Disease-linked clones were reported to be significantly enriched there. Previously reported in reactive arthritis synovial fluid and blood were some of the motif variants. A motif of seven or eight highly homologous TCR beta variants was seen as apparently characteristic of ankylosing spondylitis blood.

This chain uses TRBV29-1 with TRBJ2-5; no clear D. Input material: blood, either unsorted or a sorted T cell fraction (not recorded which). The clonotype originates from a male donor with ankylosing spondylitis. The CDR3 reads CSVPVVLYF. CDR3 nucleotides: TGCAGCGTTCCGGTAGTACTGTACTTC.